This T cell receptor beta chain was identified during a study of CD8+ T cells in alopecia areata. cDNA reverse transcribed from extracted RNA served as the sequencing template. Repertoires were generated with immunoSEQ multiplex PCR, while TCRdb's copy carries only in-frame clones and drops some. The repertoire holds 98,000 or so clones, with approximately 59% as singletons. The CDR3 sequence is 14 residues long. Germline-derived CDR1 and CDR2 are PRHDT and FYEKMQ (reference sequence). Trimming cost V 4 bases and J 5 bases, with 11 bases left between them. The clonotype was recovered from a human donor in good health. The chain combines TRBV13 with TRBJ2-2, with D possibly being TRBD1 (6 bases). Sequencing was done on a sample of CD8+ T cells sorted from blood. CDR3 loop: CASSSQGPTGELFF. The CDR3 coding sequence is TGTGCCAGCAGCTCGCAGGGGCCAACCGGGGAGCTGTTTTTT.